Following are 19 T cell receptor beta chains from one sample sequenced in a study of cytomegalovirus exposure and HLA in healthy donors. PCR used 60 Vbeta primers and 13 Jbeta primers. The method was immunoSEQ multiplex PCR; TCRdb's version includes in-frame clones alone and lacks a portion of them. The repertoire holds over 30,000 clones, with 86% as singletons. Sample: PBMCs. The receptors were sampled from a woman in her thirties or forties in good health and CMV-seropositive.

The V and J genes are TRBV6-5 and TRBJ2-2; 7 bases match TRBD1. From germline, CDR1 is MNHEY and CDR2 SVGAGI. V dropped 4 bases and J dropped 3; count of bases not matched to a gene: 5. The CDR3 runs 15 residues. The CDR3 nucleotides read TGTGCCAGCAGTTTAGACAGGGTGGACACCGGGGAGCTGTTTTTT. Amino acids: CASSLDRVDTGELFF.

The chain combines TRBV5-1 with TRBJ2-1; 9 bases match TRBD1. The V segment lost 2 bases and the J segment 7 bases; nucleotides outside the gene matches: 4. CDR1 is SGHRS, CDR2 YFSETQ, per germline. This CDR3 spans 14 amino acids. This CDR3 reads CASSFGQGSNEQFF. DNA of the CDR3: TGCGCCAGCAGCTTCGGACAGGGGTCGAATGAGCAGTTCTTC. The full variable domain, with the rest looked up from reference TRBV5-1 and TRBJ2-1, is KAGVTQTPRYLIKTRGQQVTLSCSPISGHRSVSWYQQTPGQGLQFLFEYFSETQRNKGNFPGRFSGRQFSNSRSEMNVSTLELGDSALYLCASSFGQGSNEQFFGPGTRLTVL.

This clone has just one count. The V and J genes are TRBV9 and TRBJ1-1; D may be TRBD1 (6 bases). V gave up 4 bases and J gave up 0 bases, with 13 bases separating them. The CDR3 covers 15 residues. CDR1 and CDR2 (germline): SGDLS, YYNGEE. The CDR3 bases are TGTGCCAGCAGCACAGCCGGGACACTGAACACTGAAGCTTTCTTT. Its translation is CASSTAGTLNTEAFF. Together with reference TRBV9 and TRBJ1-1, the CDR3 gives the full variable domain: DSGVTQTPKHLITATGQRVTLRCSPRSGDLSVYWYQQSLDQGLQFLIQYYNGEERAKGNILERFSAQQFPDLHSELNLSSLELGDSALYFCASSTAGTLNTEAFFGQGTRLTVV.

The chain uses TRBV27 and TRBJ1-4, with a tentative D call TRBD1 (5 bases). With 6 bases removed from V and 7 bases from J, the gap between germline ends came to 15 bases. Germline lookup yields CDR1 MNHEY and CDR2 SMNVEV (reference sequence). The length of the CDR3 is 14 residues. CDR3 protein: CASRVGHPGEKLFF. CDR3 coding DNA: TGTGCCAGCAGGGTGGGGCACCCTGGTGAAAAACTGTTTTTT.

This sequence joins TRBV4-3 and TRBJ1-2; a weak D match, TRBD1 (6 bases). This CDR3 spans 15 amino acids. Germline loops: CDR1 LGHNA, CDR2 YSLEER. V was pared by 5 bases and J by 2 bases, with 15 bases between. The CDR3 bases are TGCGCCAGCAGCGCATGGACAGTAGTCAACTATGGCTACACCTTC. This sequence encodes CASSAWTVVNYGYTF.

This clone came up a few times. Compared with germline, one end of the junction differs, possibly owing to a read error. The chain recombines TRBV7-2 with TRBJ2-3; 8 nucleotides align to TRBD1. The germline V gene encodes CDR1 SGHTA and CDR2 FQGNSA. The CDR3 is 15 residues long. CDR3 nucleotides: TGCGCCAGCAGCCCAGGGGGCTTTGAGGCAGATACGCAGTATTTT. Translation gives CASSPGGFEADTQYF. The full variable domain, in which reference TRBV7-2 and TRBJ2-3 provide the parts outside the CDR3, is GAGVSQSPSNKVTEKGKDVELRCDPISGHTALYWYRQSLGQGLEFLIYFQGNSAPDKSGLPSDRFSAERTGGSVSTLTIQRTQQEDSAVYLCASSPGGFEADTQYFGPGTRLTVL.

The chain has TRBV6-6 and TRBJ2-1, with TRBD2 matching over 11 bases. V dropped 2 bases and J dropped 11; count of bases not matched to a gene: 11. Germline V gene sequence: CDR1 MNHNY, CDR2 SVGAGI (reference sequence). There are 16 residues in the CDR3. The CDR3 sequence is CASSYPEGLAGSKQFF. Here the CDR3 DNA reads TGTGCCAGCAGTTACCCCGAAGGACTAGCGGGTTCTAAGCAGTTCTTC.

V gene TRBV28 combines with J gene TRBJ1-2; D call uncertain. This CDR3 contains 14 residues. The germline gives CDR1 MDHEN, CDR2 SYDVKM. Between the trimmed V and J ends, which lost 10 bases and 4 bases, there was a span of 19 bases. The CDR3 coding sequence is TGTGCCATAGAGGGTTTCGGGTTCGCCTATGGCTACACCTTC. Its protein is CAIEGFGFAYGYTF.

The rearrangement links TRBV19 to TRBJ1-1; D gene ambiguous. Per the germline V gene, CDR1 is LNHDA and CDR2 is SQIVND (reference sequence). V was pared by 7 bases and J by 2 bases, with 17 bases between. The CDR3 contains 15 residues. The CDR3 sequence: CASTSQRRGNTEAFF. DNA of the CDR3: TGTGCCAGTACTTCCCAACGACGGGGTAACACTGAAGCTTTCTTT.

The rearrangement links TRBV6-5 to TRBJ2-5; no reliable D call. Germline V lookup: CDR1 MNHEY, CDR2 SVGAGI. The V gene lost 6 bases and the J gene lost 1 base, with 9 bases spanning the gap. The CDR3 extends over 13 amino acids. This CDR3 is CASRRQTQETQYF. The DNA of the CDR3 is TGTGCCAGCAGGAGGCAAACCCAAGAGACCCAGTACTTC.

DNA for the CDR3: TGTGCCAGCAGCCCCTACAGGATGGGCCCCCCTCAGCCCCAGCATTTT. Amino acids: CASSPYRMGPPQPQHF. The chain joins TRBV28 to TRBJ1-5, with D possibly being TRBD1 (5 bases). Trimming removed 6 bases at V and 6 bases at J, with 21 bases between. CDR1 MDHEN and CDR2 SYDVKM come from the germline V gene. The CDR3 extends over 16 amino acids.

The CDR3 DNA reads as TGTGCCAGCTCACCACCGGCGGGACAGGGTAACGGCTACACCTTC. Protein product: CASSPPAGQGNGYTF. The rearrangement joins TRBV18 to TRBJ1-2; 9 bases align to TRBD1. Germline assignment: CDR1 KGHSH and CDR2 LQKENI. This CDR3 comprises 15 residues. The J segment lost 8 bases and the V segment lost 0 bases, leaving 7 bases of the junction unmatched. The whole variable domain, remainder taken from reference TRBV18 and TRBJ1-2, is NAGVMQNPRHLVRRRGQEARLRCSPMKGHSHVYWYRQLPEEGLKFMVYLQKENIIDESGMPKERFSAEFPKEGPSILRIQQVVRGDSAAYFCASSPPAGQGNGYTFGSGTRLTVV.

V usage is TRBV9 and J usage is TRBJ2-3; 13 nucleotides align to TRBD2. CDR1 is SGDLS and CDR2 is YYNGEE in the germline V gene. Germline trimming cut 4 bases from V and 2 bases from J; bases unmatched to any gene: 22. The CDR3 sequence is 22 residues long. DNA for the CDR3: TGTGCCAGCAGCACCACCGACTCACTAGCGGGGGGGCGCAGGAGGGACACAGATACGCAGTATTTT. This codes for CASSTTDSLAGGRRRDTDTQYF.

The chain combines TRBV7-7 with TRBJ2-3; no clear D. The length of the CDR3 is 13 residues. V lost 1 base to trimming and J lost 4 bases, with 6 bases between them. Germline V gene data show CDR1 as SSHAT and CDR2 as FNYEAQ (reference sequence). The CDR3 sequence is CASSLDLPDTQYF. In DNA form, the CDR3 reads TGTGCCAGCAGCTTAGACTTACCAGATACGCAGTATTTT. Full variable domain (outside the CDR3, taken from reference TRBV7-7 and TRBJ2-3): GAGVSQSPRYKVTKRGQDVTLRCDPISSHATLYWYQQALGQGPEFLTYFNYEAQPDKSGLPSDRFSAERPEGSISTLTIQRTEQRDSAMYRCASSLDLPDTQYFGPGTRLTVL.

DNA for the CDR3: TGTGCCAGCAGACCTACAGGGGGGATCTCCTACGAGCAGTACTTC. It codes for CASRPTGGISYEQYF. This chain connects TRBV6-5 to TRBJ2-7, with TRBD1 matching over 8 bases. The ends lost 6 bases at V and 0 bases at J; junction bases unmatched: 7. The CDR3 consists of 15 residues. From germline, CDR1 is MNHEY and CDR2 SVGAGI.

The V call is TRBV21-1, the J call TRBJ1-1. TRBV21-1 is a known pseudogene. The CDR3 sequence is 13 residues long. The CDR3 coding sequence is TGTGCCACCAGACGGGGAAAGAACACTGAAGCTTTCTTT. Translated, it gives CATRRGKNTEAFF.

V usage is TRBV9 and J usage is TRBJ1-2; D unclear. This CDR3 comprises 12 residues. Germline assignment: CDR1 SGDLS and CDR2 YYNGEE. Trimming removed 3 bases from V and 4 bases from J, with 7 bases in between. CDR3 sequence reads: CASSAYSYGYTF. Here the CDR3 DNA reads TGTGCCAGCAGCGCATACTCCTATGGCTACACCTTC.

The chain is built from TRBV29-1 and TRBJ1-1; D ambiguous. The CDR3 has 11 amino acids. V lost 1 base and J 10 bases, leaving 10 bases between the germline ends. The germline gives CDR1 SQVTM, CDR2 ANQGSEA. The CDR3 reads CSVEGGILAFF. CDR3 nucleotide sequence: TGCAGCGTTGAAGGAGGCATCTTAGCTTTCTTT.

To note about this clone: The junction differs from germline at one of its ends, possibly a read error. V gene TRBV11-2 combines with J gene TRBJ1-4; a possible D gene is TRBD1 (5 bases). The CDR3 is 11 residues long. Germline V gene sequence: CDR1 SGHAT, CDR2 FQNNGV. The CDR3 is CASSWGEAVHF. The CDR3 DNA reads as TGTGCCAGCAGCTGGGGCGAGGCCGTCCATTTT.